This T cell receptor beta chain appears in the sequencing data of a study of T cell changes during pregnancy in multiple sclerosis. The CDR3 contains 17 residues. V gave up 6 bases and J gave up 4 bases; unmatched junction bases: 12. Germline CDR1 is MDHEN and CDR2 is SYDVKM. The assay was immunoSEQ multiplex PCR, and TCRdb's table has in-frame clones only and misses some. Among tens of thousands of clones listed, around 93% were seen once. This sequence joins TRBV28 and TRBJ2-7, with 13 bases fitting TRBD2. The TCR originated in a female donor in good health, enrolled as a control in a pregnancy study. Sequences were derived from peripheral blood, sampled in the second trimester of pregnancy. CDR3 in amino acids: CASSTPTSGRAVYEQYF. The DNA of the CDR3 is TGTGCCAGCAGCACCCCTACTAGCGGGAGGGCCGTTTACGAGCAGTACTTC. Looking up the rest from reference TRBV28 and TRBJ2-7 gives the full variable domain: DVKVTQSSRYLVKRTGEKVFLECVQDMDHENMFWYRQDPGLGLRLIYFSYDVKMKEKGDIPEGYSVSREKKERFSLILESASTNQTSMYLCASSTPTSGRAVYEQYFGPGTRLTVT.